This T cell receptor beta chain was captured in a study of T cell responses to AZD1222 COVID-19 vaccine (dated by TCRdb to the early 2020s). Context from the whole study: A total of just over 230 trial participants underwent TCR sequencing, of whom under 220 had received two doses of AZD1222 and 26 had received two doses of the MenACWY control vaccine. Trial participants were enrolled into age subgroups of 18-55, 56-69 and 70-plus years, which contained about 150, 27 and 61 TCR-sequenced participants, respectively. The study at large found these results: In the small 56-69-year group, the increase in depth fell short of significance, most likely because of low power. After two AZD1222 doses, both the breadth and the depth of spike-specific TCRs were significantly higher than at day 0 and than in MenACWY recipients. Most participants were white British and females outnumbered males, and the authors suggested that clonal diversity may have been underestimated. Because no day 14 peak-response samples were available, the repertoires could be characterized only after the peak T cell response. Conclusions about previously exposed vaccinees are limited, since just 6 or 7 AZD1222 recipients were seropositive for SARS-CoV-2 at baseline. The vaccine-associated CD4 TCRs covered the entire spike protein, and the dominant responses fell in regions 160-218 and 743-854. Epitopes outside the regions mutated in the B.1.351 and B.1.1.7 variants were reportedly recognized by nearly half of the unique spike-specific TCRs.

The CDR3 regions of human TCRbeta chains were analyzed by immunosequencing. The study's own analysis went as follows. Repertoire TCRs were checked for matches against a reference library of SARS-CoV-2-specific TCRs that had been generated using the MIRA antigen-specificity platform. Breadth meant the fraction of unique TCRs that were SARS-CoV-2-associated, whereas depth meant the fraction of total T cells that were SARS-CoV-2-associated. Using the MIRA data, each spike-specific TCR was assigned both to the spike region to which the TCR was reactive and to a CD4 or CD8 class. Log10-transformed breadth and depth values were compared by one-way ANOVA with Sidak's multiple comparisons tests. What TCRdb holds here is the immuneACCESS table cut down to in-frame rearrangements. Part of the clones is not present; checked against another copy, under half of the missing clones reflect an unresolved V gene, and the others are unexplained. V and J calls and clone size come straight from that table; D and trimming were deduced from the DNA. This sample lists under 200,000 clones; 92% were detected once. The top ten clonotypes cover approximately 1.2% of the sample.

This specimen's time point label, interpreted: about 28 days (+/-7) after the second vaccine dose. AZD1222 recipients with second doses at about 4 weeks or about 12 weeks were pooled, because spike-specific TCR depth and breadth did not differ between schedules. Vaccinee samples came from UK trials COV001 and COV002, including a single-blind randomized controlled phase 2/3 trial of AZD1222 (ChAdOx1 nCoV-19) in healthy adults. For TCRbeta chain sequencing, PBMC samples from trial participants were taken at day 0 and at day 28 after the second dose. The CDR3 runs 13 residues from the cysteine to the phenylalanine. The retained sequence is limited to the CDR3, 39 bases, with the frame set at the first base. The germline V gene sets CDR1 to MDHEN and CDR2 to SYDVKM. V is reduced by 6 bases and J by 3 bases, leaving a spacing of 11 bases between them. Of note for this clone: Its antigen has not been determined. Nothing much larger sits one base from this clone, and base qualities are not available.

This material consisted of peripheral blood, taken 28 days after the second AZD1222 dose. The V gene is TRBV28 and the J gene is TRBJ1-1; a confident D gene designation cannot be given. The source of this sequence is an adult who received the AZD1222 COVID-19 vaccine. The CDR3 reads CASSPKFHTEAFF. The nucleotide sequence is given as TGTGCCAGCAGCCCCAAGTTCCACACTGAAGCTTTCTTT.